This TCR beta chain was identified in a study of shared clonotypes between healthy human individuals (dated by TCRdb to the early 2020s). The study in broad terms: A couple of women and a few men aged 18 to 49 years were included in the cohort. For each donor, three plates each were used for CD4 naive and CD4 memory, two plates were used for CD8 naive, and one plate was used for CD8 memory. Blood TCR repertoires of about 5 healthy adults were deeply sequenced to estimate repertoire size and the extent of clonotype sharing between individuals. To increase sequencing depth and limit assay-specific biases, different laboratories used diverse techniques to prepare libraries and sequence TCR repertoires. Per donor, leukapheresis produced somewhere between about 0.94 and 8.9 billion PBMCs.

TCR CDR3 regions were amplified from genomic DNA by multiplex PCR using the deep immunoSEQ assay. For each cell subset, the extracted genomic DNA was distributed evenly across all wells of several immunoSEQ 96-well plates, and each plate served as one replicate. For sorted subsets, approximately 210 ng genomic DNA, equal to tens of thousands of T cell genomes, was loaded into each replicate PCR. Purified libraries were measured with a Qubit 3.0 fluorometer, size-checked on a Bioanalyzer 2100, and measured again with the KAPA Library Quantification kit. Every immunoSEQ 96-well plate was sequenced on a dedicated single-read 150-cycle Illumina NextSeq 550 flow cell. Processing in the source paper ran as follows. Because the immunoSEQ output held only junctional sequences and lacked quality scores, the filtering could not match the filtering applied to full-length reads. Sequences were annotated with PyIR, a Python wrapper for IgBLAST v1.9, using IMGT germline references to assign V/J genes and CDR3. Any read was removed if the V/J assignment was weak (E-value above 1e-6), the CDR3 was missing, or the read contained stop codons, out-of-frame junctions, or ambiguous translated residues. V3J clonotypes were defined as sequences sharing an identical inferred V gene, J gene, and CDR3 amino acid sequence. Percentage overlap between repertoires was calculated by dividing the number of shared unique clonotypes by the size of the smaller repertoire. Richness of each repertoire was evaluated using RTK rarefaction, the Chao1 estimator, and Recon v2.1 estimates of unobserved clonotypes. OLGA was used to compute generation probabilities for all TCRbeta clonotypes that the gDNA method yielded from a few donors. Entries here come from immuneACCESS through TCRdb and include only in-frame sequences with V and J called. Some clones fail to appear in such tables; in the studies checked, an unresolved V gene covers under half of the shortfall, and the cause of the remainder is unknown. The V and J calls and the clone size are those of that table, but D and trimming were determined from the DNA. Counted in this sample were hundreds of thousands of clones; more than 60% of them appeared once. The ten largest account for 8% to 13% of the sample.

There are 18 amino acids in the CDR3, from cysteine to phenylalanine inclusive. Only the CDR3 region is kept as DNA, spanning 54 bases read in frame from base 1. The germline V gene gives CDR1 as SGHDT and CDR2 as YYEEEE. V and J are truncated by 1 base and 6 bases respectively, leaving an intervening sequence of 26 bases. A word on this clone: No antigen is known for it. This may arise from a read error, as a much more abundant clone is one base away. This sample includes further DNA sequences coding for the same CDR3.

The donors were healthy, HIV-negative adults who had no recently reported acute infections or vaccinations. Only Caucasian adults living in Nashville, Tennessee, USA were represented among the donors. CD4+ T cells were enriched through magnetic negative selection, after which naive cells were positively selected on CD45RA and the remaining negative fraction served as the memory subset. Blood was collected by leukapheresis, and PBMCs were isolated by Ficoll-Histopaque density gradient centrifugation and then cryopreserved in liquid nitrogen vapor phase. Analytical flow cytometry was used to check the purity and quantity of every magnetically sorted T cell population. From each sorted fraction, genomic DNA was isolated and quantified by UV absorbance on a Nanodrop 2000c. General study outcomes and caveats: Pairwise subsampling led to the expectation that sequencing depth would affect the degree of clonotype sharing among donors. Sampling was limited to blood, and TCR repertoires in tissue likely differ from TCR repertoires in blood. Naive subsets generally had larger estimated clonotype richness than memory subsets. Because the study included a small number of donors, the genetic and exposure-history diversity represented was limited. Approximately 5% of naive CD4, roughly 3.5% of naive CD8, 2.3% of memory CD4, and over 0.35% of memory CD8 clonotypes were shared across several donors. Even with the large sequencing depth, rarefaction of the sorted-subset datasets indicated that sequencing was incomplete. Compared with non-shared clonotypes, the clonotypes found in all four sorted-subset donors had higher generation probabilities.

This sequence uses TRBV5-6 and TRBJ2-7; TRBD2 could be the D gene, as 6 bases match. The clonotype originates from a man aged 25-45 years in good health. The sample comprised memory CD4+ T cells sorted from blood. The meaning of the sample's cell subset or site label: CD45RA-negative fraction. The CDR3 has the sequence CASSLMNARREMVGEQYF. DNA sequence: TGTGCCAGCAGCTTGATGAATGCACGCCGGGAGATGGTGGGCGAGCAGTACTTC.